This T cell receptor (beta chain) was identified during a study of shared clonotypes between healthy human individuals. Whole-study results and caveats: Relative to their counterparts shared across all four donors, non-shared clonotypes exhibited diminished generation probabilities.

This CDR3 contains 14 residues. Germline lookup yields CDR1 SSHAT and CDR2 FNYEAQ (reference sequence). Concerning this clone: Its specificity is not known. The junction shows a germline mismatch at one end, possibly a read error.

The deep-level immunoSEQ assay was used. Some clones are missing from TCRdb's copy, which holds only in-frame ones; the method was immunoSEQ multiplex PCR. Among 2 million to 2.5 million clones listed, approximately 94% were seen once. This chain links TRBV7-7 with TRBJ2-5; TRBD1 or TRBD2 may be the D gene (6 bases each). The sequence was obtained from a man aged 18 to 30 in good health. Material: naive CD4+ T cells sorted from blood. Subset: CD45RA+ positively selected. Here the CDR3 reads CASSGGGPRETQYF. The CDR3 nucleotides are TGTGCTAGCAGCGGTGGGGGGCCAAGAGAGACCCAGTACTTC.